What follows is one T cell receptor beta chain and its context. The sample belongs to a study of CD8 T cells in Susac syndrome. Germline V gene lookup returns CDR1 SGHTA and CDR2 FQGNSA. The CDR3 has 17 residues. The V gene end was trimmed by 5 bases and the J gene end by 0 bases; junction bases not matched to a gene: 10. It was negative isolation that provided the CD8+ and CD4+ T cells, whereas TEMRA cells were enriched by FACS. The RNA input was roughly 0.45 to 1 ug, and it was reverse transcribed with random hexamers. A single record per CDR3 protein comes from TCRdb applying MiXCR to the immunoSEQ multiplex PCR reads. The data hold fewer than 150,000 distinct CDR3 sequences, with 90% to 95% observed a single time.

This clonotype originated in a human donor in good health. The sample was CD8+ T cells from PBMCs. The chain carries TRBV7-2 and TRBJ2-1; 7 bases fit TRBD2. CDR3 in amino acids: CASSVRLAGLSYNEQFF. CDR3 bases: TGTGCCAGCAGCGTTCGGTTAGCGGGCCTCTCCTACAATGAGCAGTTCTTC.